A single sample gave rise to the 27 T cell receptor beta chains below, sequenced in a study of radiation and T cells in renal cell carcinoma. Data came from immunoSEQ multiplex PCR; TCRdb stores just in-frame clones and leaves some out. This sample has some 76,000 clones, with roughly 82% found just once. Time point denoted: blood 2 weeks post-SBRT. Sample treatment: 15 Gy SBRT to primary tumor, nephrectomy 4 weeks later. The source was blood, collected from a patient whose treatment included radiotherapy and nephrectomy. Every receptor here comes from a man between 60 and 75 years old with renal cell carcinoma.

This clone was observed a few times. This chain joins TRBV29-1 and TRBJ2-1, with 13 bases fitting TRBD2. The length of the CDR3 is 13 residues. Unmatched junction bases numbered 0, after V lost 1 base and J lost 9 bases. Germline lookup yields CDR1 SQVTM and CDR2 ANQGSEA. CDR3 DNA: TGCAGCGTTGAAGGGACTAGCGGGGGTGAGCAGTTCTTC. Protein: CSVEGTSGGEQFF.

J is TRBJ1-4 and V is TRBV7-9; D is unclear. Per germline, CDR1 SEHNR and CDR2 FQNEAQ (reference sequence). There are 14 residues in the CDR3. V lost 0 bases, J lost 4 bases, and 6 bases lay in between. The CDR3 is CASSLAGFNEKLFF. The CDR3 DNA reads TGTGCCAGCAGCTTAGCAGGGTTTAATGAAAAACTGTTTTTT.

The rearrangement uses TRBV25-1 and TRBJ1-2; tentative D call: TRBD1 (5 bases). V lost 2 bases to trimming and J lost 7 bases, with 8 bases between them. The CDR3 spans 12 residues. Per germline, CDR1 MGHDK and CDR2 SYGVNS. The CDR3 nucleotides are TGTGCCAGCAGTGAAATAGGGGCTGGCTACACCTTC. This codes for CASSEIGAGYTF.

J is TRBJ1-2 and V is TRBV28; 9 nucleotides agree with TRBD1. CDR3 length: 13 amino acids. V shed 3 bases and J 7 bases; nucleotides not matched to a gene: 3. Germline CDR1 reads MDHEN; CDR2 reads SYDVKM. The chain's CDR3 is CASSLRTGVGYTF. The DNA of the CDR3 is TGTGCCAGCAGTTTGCGGACAGGGGTTGGCTACACCTTC.

V and J are TRBV6-5 and TRBJ2-7; the match to TRBD1 covers 7 bases. With 0 bases clipped from V and 4 bases from J, the junction kept 9 bases outside the gene matches. CDR1 and CDR2 (germline): MNHEY, SVGAGI. There are 16 residues in the CDR3. The CDR3 DNA reads TGTGCCAGCAGTTACTCGATACAGGGGTCGTTTTACGAGCAGTACTTC. Translation gives CASSYSIQGSFYEQYF.

The rearrangement joins TRBV19 to TRBJ2-1; 10 bases map to TRBD1. The CDR3 loop spans 12 amino acids. In germline, CDR1 is LNHDA, CDR2 SQIVND (reference sequence). Unmatched junction bases numbered 3, after V lost 4 bases and J lost 12 bases. In nucleotides, the CDR3 is TGTGCCAGTAGTACCCGACAGGGGGCGCAGTTCTTC. Its protein product is CASSTRQGAQFF.

This clone has more than one count but fewer than ten. V gene TRBV2 combines with J gene TRBJ2-7; no firm D call. V gave up 6 bases and J gave up 4 bases, with 10 bases separating them. Germline assignment: CDR1 SNHLY and CDR2 FYNNEI. This CDR3 spans 12 amino acids. This CDR3 reads CASSGPPYEQYF. DNA of the CDR3: TGTGCCAGCAGCGGACCCCCTTACGAGCAGTACTTC. The full variable domain, with the rest looked up from reference TRBV2 and TRBJ2-7, is EPEVTQTPSHQVTQMGQEVILRCVPISNHLYFYWYRQILGQKVEFLVSFYNNEISEKSEIFDDQFSVERPDGSNFTLKIRSTKLEDSAMYFCASSGPPYEQYFGPGTRLTVT.

V gene TRBV5-5 combines with J gene TRBJ2-2; D unresolved. Trimming stripped 3 bases from V and 1 base from J, with 7 bases between. CDR3 length: 14 residues. In germline, CDR1 is SGHKS, CDR2 YYEKEE (reference sequence). CDR3 protein: CASSWTLNTGELFF. CDR3 nucleotide sequence: TGTGCCAGCAGCTGGACCCTGAACACCGGGGAGCTGTTTTTT.

The chain couples TRBV4-3 to TRBJ2-2; D not resolved. Trimming took 0 bases from V and 6 from J, leaving 11 bases between them. Looked up from germline, CDR1 is LGHNA and CDR2 is YSLEER. The CDR3 runs to 15 residues. CDR3 amino acids: CASSQEAPVAGELFF. CDR3 sequence (DNA): TGCGCCAGCAGCCAAGAGGCCCCAGTCGCCGGGGAGCTGTTTTTT.

This chain joins TRBV6-1 and TRBJ2-6; no clear D gene. V was cut by 7 bases and J by 2 bases, with 6 bases left in between. Germline CDR1 is MNHNS and CDR2 is SASEGT. There are 13 residues in the CDR3. CDR3 nucleotides: TGTGCCAGCACCATTGCTGGGGCCAACGTCCTGACTTTC. Its translation: CASTIAGANVLTF.

This chain joins TRBV11-3 and TRBJ2-3; a possible D gene is TRBD2 (6 bases). Deletions cut 3 bases from V and 2 bases from J, with 9 bases between. The CDR3 is 14 residues long. Germline CDR1 SGHNT, CDR2 YENEEA. This chain's CDR3 is CASSLGLSTDTQYF. The CDR3 nucleotides read TGTGCCAGCAGCTTGGGACTTTCCACAGATACGCAGTATTTT.

This chain joins TRBV7-9 and TRBJ1-6, with TRBD1 matching over 7 bases. The CDR3 is 15 residues long. V gave up 5 bases and J gave up 2 bases; unmatched junction bases: 3. CDR1 is SEHNR and CDR2 is FQNEAQ in the germline V gene (reference sequence). Here the CDR3 reads CASSPGTAYNSPLHF. Here the CDR3 DNA reads TGTGCCAGCAGCCCCGGGACAGCCTATAATTCACCCCTCCACTTT.

The V and J genes are TRBV20-1 and TRBJ1-6; D is unresolved. CDR3 length equals 11 residues. Germline lookup yields CDR1 DFQATT and CDR2 SNEGSKA (reference sequence). Trimming pared 6 bases from V and 8 bases from J, leaving 8 bases between. In nucleotides, the CDR3 is TGCAGTGCAGAGGGTTATTCACCCCTCCACTTT. It translates to CSAEGYSPLHF.

This chain's CDR3 is CASSVGSGSTYEQYF. CDR3 bases: TGTGCCAGCAGCGTAGGGAGCGGGAGTACTTACGAGCAGTACTTC. The chain recombines TRBV9 with TRBJ2-7; TRBD2 aligns across 8 bases. The CDR3 runs to 15 residues. V lost 0 bases and J lost 4; bases outside the gene matches: 6. Germline assignment: CDR1 SGDLS and CDR2 YYNGEE.

CDR3 amino acids: CASSNVPANVLTF. The DNA for the CDR3 is TGTGCCAGCAGTAATGTCCCGGCCAACGTCCTGACTTTC. The chain couples TRBV5-5 to TRBJ2-6; the D is unclear. The CDR3 extends over 13 amino acids. CDR1 is SGHKS and CDR2 is YYEKEE in the germline V gene (reference sequence). Deletions cut 5 bases from V and 6 bases from J, with 9 bases between. Drawing the rest from reference TRBV5-5 and TRBJ2-6, the complete variable domain is DAGVTQSPTHLIKTRGQQVTLRCSPISGHKSVSWYQQVLGQGPQFIFQYYEKEERGRGNFPDRFSARQFPNYSSELNVNALLLGDSALYLCASSNVPANVLTFGAGSRLTVL.

V usage is TRBV7-9 and J usage is TRBJ1-2; no clear D. CDR1 and CDR2 from the germline V gene are SEHNR and FQNEAQ (reference sequence). The CDR3 is 15 residues long. The V gene lost 1 base and the J gene lost 4 bases, with 13 bases spanning the gap. As DNA, the CDR3 is TGTGCCAGCAGCTTAGGACCCAGAAGAGGCTATGGCTACACCTTC. Protein sequence: CASSLGPRRGYGYTF.

The table lists this clone with a count of one. This chain uses TRBV7-9 with TRBJ2-7, with 9 bases fitting TRBD1. The germline gives CDR1 SEHNR, CDR2 FQNEAQ (reference sequence). V trimming: 5 bases; J trimming: 5 bases; junction bases outside the gene matches: 10. CDR3 length: 15 amino acids. This CDR3 is CASSPAGQGIHEQYF. The CDR3 DNA reads TGTGCCAGCAGCCCAGCGGGACAGGGTATCCACGAGCAGTACTTC.

V gene TRBV6-5 combines with J gene TRBJ2-7; D possibly uses TRBD1 or TRBD2 (5 bases each). The CDR3 extends over 14 amino acids. Germline V lookup: CDR1 MNHEY, CDR2 SVGAGI. V was clipped by 2 bases and J by 2 bases, with 10 bases between them. CDR3 sequence: CASSYRDGPYEQYF. The CDR3 DNA is TGTGCCAGCAGTTACCGGGACGGCCCCTACGAGCAGTACTTC.

The gene calls are TRBV19 and TRBJ2-2; D is unresolved. This CDR3 contains 13 residues. Germline CDR1 LNHDA, CDR2 SQIVND (reference sequence). V was clipped by 6 bases and J by 6 bases, with 11 bases between them. For the CDR3, the DNA is TGTGCCAGTAGCCCGGGTGTAGCCGGGGAGCTGTTTTTT. Amino acids: CASSPGVAGELFF.

V usage is TRBV11-2 and J usage is TRBJ1-2, with 9 bases fitting TRBD1. The CDR3 has 14 amino acids. V dropped 3 bases and J dropped 5; count of bases not matched to a gene: 4. Germline CDR1 and CDR2: SGHAT and FQNNGV. CDR3 coding DNA: TGTGCCAGCAGCTTGGTGGGACAGGGATATGGCTACACCTTC. Translation gives CASSLVGQGYGYTF.

The J gene is TRBJ2-1, the V gene TRBV10-1; 8 bases fit TRBD2. The CDR3 loop spans 13 amino acids. Germline trimming cut 6 bases from V and 7 bases from J; bases unmatched to any gene: 5. Germline lookup yields CDR1 WNHNN and CDR2 SYGVQD (reference sequence). The CDR3 sequence is CASSLAGWNEQFF. The DNA for the CDR3 is TGCGCCAGCAGCTTAGCGGGGTGGAATGAGCAGTTCTTC.

The chain recombines TRBV14 with TRBJ1-1, with D uncertain. CDR3 size: 16 residues. Germline CDR1 reads SGHDN; CDR2 reads FVKESK. Trimming removed 2 bases from V and 10 bases from J, with 23 bases in between. The CDR3, as DNA: TGTGCCAGCAGCCAACAGGAGCCTATGAAGAGGATGAGAGCTTTCTTT. Its protein is CASSQQEPMKRMRAFF.

V and J are TRBV9 and TRBJ2-2; D assignment may be TRBD1 or TRBD2 (5 bases each). In germline, CDR1 is SGDLS, CDR2 YYNGEE. Trimming removed 3 bases at V and 0 bases at J, with 12 bases between. The CDR3 runs 16 residues. CDR3 residues: CASSAGTHANTGELFF. In DNA form, the CDR3 reads TGTGCCAGCAGCGCTGGGACGCACGCGAACACCGGGGAGCTGTTTTTT.

This clone was recorded only once. V is TRBV7-9 and J is TRBJ2-5, with 9 nucleotides matching TRBD2. The germline gives CDR1 SEHNR, CDR2 FQNEAQ (reference sequence). The CDR3 contains 14 residues. V dropped 6 bases and J dropped 2; count of bases not matched to a gene: 4. The CDR3 sequence: CASRPTSGQETQYF. The CDR3 nucleotides are TGTGCCAGCAGACCGACTAGCGGTCAAGAGACCCAGTACTTC.

The chain uses TRBV9 and TRBJ2-5; 8 bases line up with TRBD2. CDR1 is SGDLS and CDR2 is YYNGEE in the germline V gene. CDR3 length equals 11 residues. The CDR3 region is CATHAKREQYF. CDR3 nucleotides: TGTGCTACCCACGCTAAGCGGGAGCAGTACTTC.

V and J are TRBV11-2 and TRBJ1-1, with D perhaps TRBD1 (6 bases). V was clipped by 4 bases and J by 4 bases, with 13 bases between them. This CDR3 contains 14 residues. Germline values: CDR1 SGHAT, CDR2 FQNNGV. The CDR3, as DNA: TGTGCCAGCAGCTGGGGCAGGGGAGGCACTGAAGCTTTCTTT. It translates to CASSWGRGGTEAFF.

The chain combines TRBV7-9 with TRBJ1-4; D not certain. There are 17 residues in the CDR3. V gave up 1 base and J gave up 0 bases, with 12 bases separating them. Germline V lookup: CDR1 SEHNR, CDR2 FQNEAQ (reference sequence). The CDR3 is CASSLGRTPATNEKLFF. The CDR3 bases are TGTGCCAGCAGCTTAGGGCGGACTCCTGCAACTAATGAAAAACTGTTTTTT. Filled out from reference TRBV7-9 and TRBJ1-4, the complete variable domain reads DTGVSQNPRHKITKRGQNVTFRCDPISEHNRLYWYRQTLGQGPEFLTYFQNEAQLEKSRLLSDRFSAERPKGSFSTLEIQRTEQGDSAMYLCASSLGRTPATNEKLFFGSGTQLSVL.